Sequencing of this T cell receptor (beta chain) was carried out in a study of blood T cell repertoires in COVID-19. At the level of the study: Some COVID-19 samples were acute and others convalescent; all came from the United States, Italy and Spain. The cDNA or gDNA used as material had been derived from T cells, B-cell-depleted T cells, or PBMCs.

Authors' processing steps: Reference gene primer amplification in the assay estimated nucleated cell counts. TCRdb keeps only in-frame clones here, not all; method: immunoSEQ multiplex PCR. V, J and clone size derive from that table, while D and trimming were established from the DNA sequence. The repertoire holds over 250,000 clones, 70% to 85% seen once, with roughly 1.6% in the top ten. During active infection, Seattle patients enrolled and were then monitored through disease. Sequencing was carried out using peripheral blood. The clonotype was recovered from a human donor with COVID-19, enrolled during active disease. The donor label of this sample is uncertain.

CDR3 loop: CASSVGASGRHNEQFF. The CDR3 DNA sequence: TGTGCCAGCAGCGTAGGTGCCAGCGGGAGGCACAATGAGCAGTTCTTC. This rearrangement joins TRBV9 to TRBJ2-1, with 9 bases matching TRBD2. Germline V gene lookup returns CDR1 SGDLS and CDR2 YYNGEE. This CDR3 comprises 16 residues. V was clipped by 0 bases and J by 5 bases; unmatched bases: 6.